The rows below give T cell receptor beta chains drawn from one sample of a study of post-analysis software for immune sequencing data. MiXCR, applied by TCRdb to the PCR reads, yields one record per CDR3 protein. The data contain about 540,000 distinct CDR3 sequences, about a third of them singletons. Input material: blood. The source is a girl under 18 with multiple sclerosis. Both conserved end residues are part of each CDR3. Fields, in order: clone size, D gene, J gene, CDR3 length, V gene, CDR3 protein, CDR3 DNA. The D gene is left open where the match is weak. Rows give clone size only sometimes, using once, few, many, or a class for an expanded clone.

few	TRBD1	TRBJ2-7	13	TRBV20-1	CSAPPGGSFEQYF	TGCAGTGCCCCGCCAGGGGGTAGCTTCGAGCAGTACTTC
once	NA	TRBJ1-1	14	TRBV20-1	CSARWTAMNTEAFF	TGCAGTGCTAGGTGGACAGCGATGAACACTGAAGCTTTCTTT
NA	NA	TRBJ1-5	13	TRBV6-5	CASLGTNDDLQHF	TGTGCCAGCTTGGGGACCAACGACGATTTACAGCATTTT
NA	NA	TRBJ2-3	12	TRBV29-1	CSVEFRRDTQYF	TGCAGCGTTGAATTCAGGCGAGATACGCAGTATTTT
few	NA	TRBJ2-5	16	TRBV5-1	CASSSRTANLQETQYF	TGCGCCAGCAGCTCCCGGACAGCAAATCTTCAAGAGACCCAGTACTTC
few	TRBD2	TRBJ2-1	17	TRBV7-3	CASSPRTSGVSYNEQFF	TGTGCCAGCAGCCCAAGGACTAGCGGGGTCTCCTACAATGAGCAGTTCTTC
NA	TRBD2	TRBJ2-1	15	TRBV24-1	CATSEPGGSYNEQFF	TGTGCCACCAGCGAACCGGGGGGCTCCTACAATGAGCAGTTCTTC
NA	TRBD1	TRBJ1-1	16	TRBV20-1	CSARVPRTGRGTEAFF	TGCAGTGCTAGAGTTCCCCGGACAGGGAGGGGCACTGAAGCTTTCTTT
many	NA	TRBJ2-1	10	TRBV29-1	CSGWDNEQFF	TGCAGCGGATGGGACAATGAGCAGTTCTTC
NA	NA	TRBJ2-2	15	TRBV5-1	CASSLTLENTGELFF	TGCGCCAGCAGCTTGACACTAGAAAACACCGGGGAGCTGTTTTTT
NA	TRBD1	TRBJ2-5	14	TRBV7-7	CASSLPGQEETQYF	TGTGCTAGCAGCTTACCTGGACAGGAAGAGACCCAGTACTTC
NA	NA	TRBJ2-1	16	TRBV2	CASSVSGMSSYNEQFF	TGTGCCAGCAGTGTGTCGGGGATGAGCTCCTACAATGAGCAGTTCTTC
NA	NA	TRBJ2-1	13	TRBV6-4	CASSDRSYNEQFF	TGTGCCAGCAGTGACAGGAGTTACAATGAGCAGTTCTTC
NA	NA	TRBJ2-5	14	TRBV10-3	CAIRDRTTQETQYF	TGTGCCATCAGGGACAGGACTACCCAAGAGACCCAGTACTTC
NA	NA	TRBJ2-7	14	TRBV5-1	CASSPYRQTYEQYF	TGCGCCAGCAGCCCCTACCGGCAGACCTACGAGCAGTACTTC
few	NA	TRBJ2-3	13	TRBV10-3	CAIGVGSADTQYF	TGTGCCATCGGTGTGGGTAGTGCAGATACGCAGTATTTT
NA	NA	TRBJ1-2	15	TRBV7-9	CASSAFRQINYGYTF	TGTGCCAGCAGCGCCTTTCGACAGATTAACTATGGCTACACCTTC
many	NA	TRBJ1-2	14	TRBV6-5	CASSYLLGSHGYTF	TGTGCCAGCAGTTACCTTTTGGGCAGCCACGGCTACACCTTC
few	TRBD2	TRBJ2-7	17	TRBV5-1	CASSFRSPSGGFYEQYF	TGCGCCAGCAGCTTTAGGTCTCCTAGCGGGGGATTCTACGAGCAGTACTTC
few	TRBD1	TRBJ2-7	13	TRBV20-1	CSAEDRDTYEQYF	TGCAGTGCGGAGGACAGGGACACCTACGAGCAGTACTTC
NA	NA	TRBJ2-7	15	TRBV4-1	CASSHPALGSYEQYF	TGCGCCAGCAGCCACCCTGCGCTCGGCTCCTACGAGCAGTACTTC
NA	NA	TRBJ2-3	15	TRBV11-1	CASSLITGRTDTQYF	TGTGCCAGCAGCCTAATAACAGGACGCACAGATACGCAGTATTTT
few	NA	TRBJ2-5	12	TRBV6-6	CASGGSGETQYF	TGTGCCAGCGGGGGCTCGGGGGAGACCCAGTACTTC
NA	TRBD2	TRBJ2-1	16	TRBV5-1	CASSFPSGTSYNEQFF	TGCGCCAGCAGCTTCCCTAGCGGAACTTCCTACAATGAGCAGTTCTTC
NA	NA	TRBJ2-7	16	TRBV7-6	CASSSGVWGSIYEQYF	TGTGCCAGCAGCTCGGGGGTCTGGGGTTCAATCTACGAGCAGTACTTC
few	TRBD2	TRBJ2-5	17	TRBV20-1	CSARTLAGAQSGGTQYF	TGCAGTGCTAGGACGCTAGCGGGGGCCCAGTCGGGGGGGACCCAGTACTTC
NA	TRBD2	TRBJ2-2	18	TRBV20-1	CSARGASGGPRSTGELFF	TGCAGTGCTAGAGGAGCTAGCGGGGGGCCCCGTTCCACCGGGGAGCTGTTTTTT
NA	NA	TRBJ2-6	15	TRBV12-3/TRBV12-4	CASSSGALGANVLTF	TGTGCCAGCAGTTCGGGAGCGCTCGGGGCCAACGTCCTGACTTTC
NA	TRBD1	TRBJ2-7	14	TRBV15	CATSDRERSYEQYF	TGTGCCACGTCCGACAGGGAACGCTCCTACGAGCAGTACTTC
NA	NA	TRBJ1-2	13	TRBV29-1	CSVFFAGRYGYTF	TGCAGCGTTTTTTTTGCCGGGAGGTATGGCTACACCTTC
few	TRBD1	TRBJ1-2	16	TRBV6-5	CASSPGTGVASYGYTF	TGTGCCAGCAGCCCCGGGACAGGGGTCGCCTCTTATGGCTACACCTTC
once	TRBD2	TRBJ2-3	19	TRBV3-1	CASSRTRSSLAGDTDTQYF	TGTGCCAGCAGCCGGACTCGTTCGTCGCTAGCGGGGGACACAGATACGCAGTATTTT
few	NA	TRBJ2-4	17	TRBV5-6	CASSTEPGMGLKNIQYF	TGTGCCAGCAGCACAGAACCGGGAATGGGCCTTAAAAACATTCAGTACTTC
few	NA	TRBJ2-5	15	TRBV5-1	CASSLWGAIGETQYF	TGCGCCAGCAGCTTGTGGGGGGCGATAGGAGAGACCCAGTACTTC
NA	TRBD2	TRBJ2-1	14	TRBV7-9	CASSPLAGGPEQFF	TGTGCCAGCAGCCCGCTAGCGGGGGGGCCTGAGCAGTTCTTC
NA	TRBD1	TRBJ1-6	16	TRBV4-1	CASSPRDRGNNSPPHF	TGCGCCAGCAGCCCCCGGGACAGGGGGAATAATTCACCCCCCCACTTT
few	NA	TRBJ2-3	15	TRBV3-1	CASSQGAGVPDTQYF	TGTGCCAGCAGCCAAGGGGCCGGGGTCCCAGATACGCAGTATTTT
few	NA	TRBJ1-2	14	TRBV7-9	CASSLHHGTPGHTF	TGTGCCAGCAGCCTTCATCACGGGACACCTGGGCACACCTTC